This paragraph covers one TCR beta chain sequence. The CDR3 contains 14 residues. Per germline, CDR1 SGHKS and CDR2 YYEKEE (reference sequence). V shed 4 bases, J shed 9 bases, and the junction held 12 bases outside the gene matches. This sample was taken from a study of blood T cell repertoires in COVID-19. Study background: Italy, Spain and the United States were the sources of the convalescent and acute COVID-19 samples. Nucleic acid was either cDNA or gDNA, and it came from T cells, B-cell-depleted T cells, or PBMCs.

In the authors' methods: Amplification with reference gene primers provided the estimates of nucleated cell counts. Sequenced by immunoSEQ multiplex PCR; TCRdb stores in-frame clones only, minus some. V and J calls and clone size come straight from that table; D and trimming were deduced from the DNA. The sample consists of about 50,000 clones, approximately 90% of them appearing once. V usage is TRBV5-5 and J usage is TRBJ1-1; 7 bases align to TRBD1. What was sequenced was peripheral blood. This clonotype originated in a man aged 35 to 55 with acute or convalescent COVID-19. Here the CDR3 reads CASSQQGTTSKAFF. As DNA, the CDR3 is TGTGCCAGCAGCCAACAGGGGACCACTTCAAAAGCTTTCTTT.